The 13 T cell receptor beta chains below all came from one sample that was sequenced in a study of Graves' ophthalmopathy and Graves' hyperthyroidism (dated by TCRdb to the late 2010s). Sequenced on an Illumina HiSeq 2000. TCR beta CDR3 regions were amplified from RNA transcripts for repertoire sequencing. HTBI primers and the Qiagen OneStep RT-PCR kit were used in a first-round RT-PCR, which was followed by a second-round multiplex PCR, size selection and purification. TCRdb cleaned the public reads at Q25 with fastp, built clones with MiXCR and kept in-frame beta chains. Rows are unified per CDR3 protein, each entry keeping the most common DNA and genes. Counted in this sample were about 740,000 distinct CDR3 sequences; 40% of them appeared once. About 40% of the sample goes to the ten largest clones. The sequenced sample consisted of peripheral blood. All receptors derive from an adult man with Graves' ophthalmopathy.

This clonotype was detected many times. The V call is TRBV7-2, the J call TRBJ2-2; D ambiguous. Trimming stripped 3 bases from V and 8 bases from J, with 10 bases between. Germline CDR1 SGHTA, CDR2 FQGNSA. The CDR3 is made up of 13 amino acids. In DNA, the CDR3 is TGTGCCAGCAGCTTCCGGGCTCCAGGGGAGCTGTTTTTT. Residues: CASSFRAPGELFF.

In this sample, this clonotype turned up once. Given the absence of the conserved phenylalanine or tryptophan at the CDR3 end, a read error is likely. This sequence joins TRBV15 and TRBJ2-5, with D perhaps matching TRBD2 (5 bases). This CDR3 is 14 amino acids long. V gave up 10 bases and J gave up 1 base, with 16 bases separating them. Germline V gene sequence: CDR1 LNHNV, CDR2 YYDKDF (reference sequence). The CDR3 here is CASNQQLAQETQYL. The CDR3 nucleotides read TGTGCCAGCAACCAGCAGCTAGCCCAAGAGACCCAGTACCTC.

The CDR3, as DNA: TGTGCCAGTAGTATGCCCCCCAGGGAAGATCAGTACTTC. The encoded protein is CASSMPPREDQYF. The rearrangement joins TRBV19 to TRBJ2-7; D is perhaps TRBD1 (5 bases). V was shortened by 3 bases and J by 10 bases, with 16 bases between the two germline ends. Germline CDR1 reads LNHDA; CDR2 reads SQIVND (reference sequence). The CDR3 totals 13 residues.

Ten or more counts support this clonotype. The chain links TRBV12-3 or TRBV12-4 to TRBJ1-3; possible D gene TRBD1, 5 bases. CDR3 size: 12 residues. Trimming left V 5 bases short and J 5 bases short, with 7 bases between. The CDR3 DNA reads TGTGCCAGCAGTACGGACAGAAACACCATATATTTT. Protein sequence: CASSTDRNTIYF.

This clonotype came up a few times. DNA for the CDR3: TGTGCCAGCAGCTTAATGGGAGAAAAACTGTTTTTT. Translated, it gives CASSLMGEKLFF. The gene calls are TRBV11-2 and TRBJ1-4, with D unclear. Between the trimmed V and J ends, which lost 2 bases and 8 bases, there was a span of 6 bases. Germline CDR1 is SGHAT and CDR2 is FQNNGV. CDR3 length: 12 residues.

This rearrangement joins TRBV2 to TRBJ1-5; D uncertain. This CDR3 region has 15 residues. Germline CDR1 and CDR2: SNHLY and FYNNEI. The V and J ends lost 5 bases and 9 bases respectively, with 20 bases between them. CDR3 DNA: TGTGCCAGCAGTTCCCCCCGTGAGCCGGGTGGGCCCCAGCATTTT. It codes for CASSSPREPGGPQHF.

Comment on this clonotype: Being one base from a much bigger clone, this may be a read error. V usage is TRBV5-1 and J usage is TRBJ1-2, with 7 bases fitting TRBD1. From germline, CDR1 is SGHRS and CDR2 YFSETQ. Trimming at V came to 3 bases and at J to 8 bases, leaving 10 bases not matched to a gene. The CDR3 loop spans 14 amino acids. The CDR3 coding sequence is TGCGCCAGCAGCTGGGGACAGAGGAGTGTGGGCTACACCTTC. Translation gives CASSWGQRSVGYTF.

This clonotype has a handful of counts. The rearrangement uses TRBV29-1 and TRBJ2-7; D possibly matches TRBD1 or TRBD2 (7 bases each). This CDR3 region has 13 residues. V was pared by 6 bases and J by 0 bases, with 12 bases between. The germline V gene encodes CDR1 SQVTM and CDR2 ANQGSEA. The CDR3 bases are TGCAGCGTCGCAGGGGGGGTCTCCTACGAGCAGTACTTC. Its protein is CSVAGGVSYEQYF.

This clonotype was picked up many times. Here the CDR3 DNA reads TGTGCCAGCAGCGAAGCAGGGGTGAGGGGCTACACCTTC. The encoded protein is CASSEAGVRGYTF. This chain links TRBV7-9 with TRBJ1-2; TRBD1 might be the D (6 bases). The CDR3 is 13 residues long. Germline V gives CDR1 SEHNR, CDR2 FQNEAQ (reference sequence). V lost 5 bases to trimming and J lost 8 bases, with 15 bases between them.

This clonotype turned up a few times. The chain is built from TRBV24-1 and TRBJ1-4, with TRBD1 matching 9 bases. The V and J ends lost 4 bases and 8 bases, in that order; junction bases with no gene match: 4. The CDR3 contains 14 residues. Per germline, CDR1 KGHDR and CDR2 SFDVKD. CDR3 residues: CATSDPGTGEKLFF. In DNA form, the CDR3 reads TGTGCCACCAGTGACCCAGGGACAGGGGAAAAACTGTTTTTT.

The gene calls are TRBV2 and TRBJ1-2, with D perhaps matching TRBD1 (5 bases). CDR1 SNHLY and CDR2 FYNNEI come from the germline V gene. Trimming removed 8 bases at V and 4 bases at J, with 14 bases between. CDR3 length: 13 residues. CDR3 sequence reads: CASRLQDGYGYTF. The CDR3 DNA sequence: TGTGCCAGCCGGTTACAGGACGGCTATGGCTACACCTTC.

This clonotype occurred once. The J gene is TRBJ1-4, the V gene TRBV7-9, with 7 bases fitting TRBD1. This CDR3 has 15 amino acids. V gave up 5 bases and J gave up 8 bases; unmatched junction bases: 11. Germline values: CDR1 SEHNR, CDR2 FQNEAQ (reference sequence). The CDR3 nucleotides read TGTGCCAGCAGCCAAGCTGACAGGGATTACGAAAAACTGTTTTTT. This gives the protein CASSQADRDYEKLFF.

The rearrangement uses TRBV6-1 and TRBJ1-1; tentative D call: TRBD1 (5 bases). The CDR3 extends over 13 amino acids. V lost 5 bases to trimming and J lost 13 bases, with 20 bases between them. CDR1 is MNHNS and CDR2 is SASEGT in the germline V gene. Written as DNA, the CDR3 is TGTGCCAGCAGTCCGACTAGCGGGACTGGAGGTTTCTTT. As protein: CASSPTSGTGGFF.